Listed below are T cell receptor beta chains from one sample, sequenced in a study of OX40 agonist ivuxolimab in advanced cancers. The assay was immunoSEQ multiplex PCR, and TCRdb's table has in-frame clones only and misses some. The sample consists of some 94,000 clones, 90% to 96% of them appearing once. Sequenced material: CD4+ or CD8+ T cells sorted from blood, taken in a trial of the OX40 agonist ivuxolimab. The source is an adult with an advanced solid tumor such as melanoma, head and neck, liver or kidney cancer. The CDR3 runs from the conserved cysteine through the conserved F or W. D genes are given only for firm matches. Not all rows give a size; the values are once, few, many and, for expanded clones, a class.

v_call	d_call	clone_size	j_call	cdr3_nt	cdr3_aa
TRBV18	TRBD1	.	TRBJ2-5	TGTGCCAGCTCACCCCCAATACAGGGGGCGTGGGAGACCCAGTACTTC	CASSPPIQGAWETQYF
TRBV5-6	.	.	TRBJ1-1	TGTGCCAGCGTCCTACAGGCTATGAACACTGAAGCTTTCTTT	CASVLQAMNTEAFF
TRBV2	TRBD1	.	TRBJ1-1	TGTGCCAGCATAGGACAGGGGGCACCGTACACTGAAGCTTTCTTT	CASIGQGAPYTEAFF
TRBV28	TRBD1	.	TRBJ2-7	TGTGCCAGCAGCCGCCTGACAGGGATTCCCTACGAGCAGTACTTC	CASSRLTGIPYEQYF
TRBV4-2	.	.	TRBJ2-7	TGTGCCAGCAGCCAAGGGCCCTACGAGCAGTACTTC	CASSQGPYEQYF
TRBV6-1	TRBD1	few	TRBJ1-5	TGTGCCAGCAGTGATTCTGCAGGGGGAGATCAGCCCCAGCATTTT	CASSDSAGGDQPQHF
TRBV4-3	TRBD2	.	TRBJ2-2	TGCGCCAGCAGCCAAGATTCAACTAGCGGCACCGGGGAGCTGTTTTTT	CASSQDSTSGTGELFF
TRBV7-9	.	.	TRBJ2-1	TGTGCCAGCGGATCTGATGATGGGACATGGGGTGAGCAGTTCTTC	CASGSDDGTWGEQFF
TRBV7-9	.	.	TRBJ1-2	TGTGCCAGCAGCTTAGTGGAAGGGAATGGCTACACCTTC	CASSLVEGNGYTF
TRBV9	.	.	TRBJ2-2	TGTGCCAGCAGCGTCGTAGGGACCGGGGAGCTGTTTTTT	CASSVVGTGELFF
TRBV19	.	.	TRBJ2-7	TGTGCCAGTAGTATAAGTCGTCGGCCCTCTCCCTACGAGCAGTACTTC	CASSISRRPSPYEQYF
TRBV15	.	.	TRBJ1-2	TGTGCCACCAGCAGACACCCCCCGGGACACCCAGAATATGGCTACACCTTC	CATSRHPPGHPEYGYTF
TRBV27	TRBD1	.	TRBJ2-7	TGTGCCAGCCTATCGGGACAGGGGTTCGACGAGCAGTACTTC	CASLSGQGFDEQYF
TRBV6-5	.	.	TRBJ2-3	TGTGCCAGCAGTTACGGGCAGGTTAGCACAGATACGCAGTATTTT	CASSYGQVSTDTQYF
TRBV6-1	.	.	TRBJ2-2	TGTGCCAGCAGTCAACTAGACGGGGAGCTGTTTTTT	CASSQLDGELFF
TRBV7-9	TRBD1	.	TRBJ2-3	TGTGCCAGCAGCGCGACAGGGGGCACGAATACGCAGTATTTT	CASSATGGTNTQYF
TRBV11-2	.	once	TRBJ2-2	TGTGCCAGCAGCTTAGATCAGGGCCGGGAGCTGTTTTTT	CASSLDQGRELFF